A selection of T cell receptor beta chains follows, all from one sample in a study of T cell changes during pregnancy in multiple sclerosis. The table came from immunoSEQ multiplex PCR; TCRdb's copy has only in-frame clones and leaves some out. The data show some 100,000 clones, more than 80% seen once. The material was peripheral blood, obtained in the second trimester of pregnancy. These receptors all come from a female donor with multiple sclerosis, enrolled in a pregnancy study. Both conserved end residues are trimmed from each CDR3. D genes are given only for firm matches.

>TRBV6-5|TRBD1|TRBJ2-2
ASRDLGQLIGELF
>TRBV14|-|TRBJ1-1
ASSQVLASITGTEAF
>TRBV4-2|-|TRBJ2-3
ASSQLTGDEDTQY
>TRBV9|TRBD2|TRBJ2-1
ASSVEVAGGVGEQF
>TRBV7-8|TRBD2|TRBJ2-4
ASSPGGPMSIQY
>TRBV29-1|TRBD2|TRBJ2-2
SAGRGNTGELF
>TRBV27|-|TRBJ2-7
ASSYRQGPYEQY
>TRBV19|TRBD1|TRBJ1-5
ASAQGTGNQPQH
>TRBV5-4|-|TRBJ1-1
ASSLKAGPPMNTEAF
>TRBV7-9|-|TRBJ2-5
ASSLEGLQETQY
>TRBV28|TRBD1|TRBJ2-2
ASKDRVVITGELF